This T cell receptor (beta chain) emerged from a study of CD8 T cells in ankylosing spondylitis. Scientists made TCR beta libraries using quantitative 5'-RACE with molecular barcodes. From the 5' RACE reads, TCRdb called clonotypes with MiXCR, one entry per CDR3 protein. The sample lists about 800,000 distinct CDR3 sequences; approximately 10% were seen once. This clonotype came up a few times. The antigen is unknown. The CDR3 consists of 17 residues. Germline CDR1 and CDR2: MDHEN and SYDVKM. Germline trimming cut 10 bases from V and 0 bases from J; bases unmatched to any gene: 14. Study-wide findings and caveats: Ankylosing spondylitis blood seemed to carry a telltale TCR beta motif made of under ten highly homologous variants. Disease-associated clones were CD8+ and fairly uncommon in peripheral blood. In the blood and synovial fluid of reactive arthritis, some motif variants had been previously reported. Matched ankylosing spondylitis synovial fluid reportedly contained a significantly enriched population of disease-linked clones.

The J gene is TRBJ2-2, the V gene TRBV28; 7 bases line up with TRBD2. The clonotype originates from a male donor with ankylosing spondylitis. Sequencing was carried out using blood, either unsorted or a sorted T cell fraction (not recorded which). CDR3 residues: CATTRGGALSNTGELFF. The CDR3 coding sequence is TGTGCCACCACGAGGGGAGGGGCGCTTTCGAACACCGGGGAGCTGTTTTTT.